This TCR beta chain comes out of a study of T cell repertoires in cytomegalovirus infection (dated 2019 in TCRdb). General notes on the study: Peptide stimulations targeted recently identified HLA-C-restricted CMV epitopes, whose presentation resists viral immunomodulation, together with well-studied HLA-B-restricted epitopes. Because public TCR beta signatures pointed to carriage of CMV infection together with the matching HLA type, the HLA type of each donor mattered for the analysis. Broader findings and caveats from the paper: In both this cohort and an independent cohort of some 380 donors, the cumulative frequency of public TCR beta family members distinguished carriers of CMV infection plus the relevant HLA type. The ex vivo response was dominated by HLA-C-restricted CMV-specific TCR beta clonotypes, and the single most frequent clonotype in two of eight donors was supplied by these HLA-C-restricted clonotypes.

The germline V gene gives CDR1 as SGHNT and CDR2 as YENEEA. A distance of 13 bases separates the germline ends of V and J, which lose 1 base and 6 bases respectively. The CDR3 measures 15 amino acids from cysteine to phenylalanine. Of all the DNA, just the CDR3 is kept, 45 bases in frame from base 1. The sample was run on an Illumina HiSeq 1500. In TCRdb, the public reads were trimmed at Q25 with fastp and aligned with MiXCR, with productive beta chains retained. Each CDR3 protein appears once, grouped with its most common genes and DNA. In this sample the table shows approximately 310,000 distinct CDR3 sequences, around a quarter of which occur a single time. Roughly 14% of the sample goes to the ten largest clones. The treatment or condition label on this specimen signifies: in vitro stimulation with specific CMV peptide epitopes to enrich CMV-specific T cells. A remark on this clonotype: No cognate antigen has been identified for it. Per-base qualities were not stored, and no clone one base away is much larger.

The chain links TRBV11-3 with TRBJ2-1; a weak D assignment points to TRBD2 (6 bases agree). The specimen comprised cultured PBMCs, sampled from culture after CMV antigen stimulation. This clonotype was sampled from a human donor in good health (CMV status not recorded). Some clones in this sample may be carry-over from other donors' samples. Here the CDR3 is given as CASSLGRAPLNEQFF. The nucleotide sequence is TGTGCCAGCAGCTTAGGGAGGGCACCACTCAATGAGCAGTTCTTC.